The sequence of this T cell receptor beta chain was determined in a study of control samples from healthy donors and cancer patients. Libraries were prepared by immunoSEQ multiplex PCR; TCRdb keeps only in-frame clonotypes and omits some of them. Among approximately 70,000 clones listed, about nine tenths were seen once. This TCR was sampled from a man aged 55 to 69 with lung cancer. Sequencing was carried out using PBMCs.

The CDR3 protein is CASSFADSNQPQHF. In DNA, the CDR3 is TGTGCCAGCAGCTTCGCCGATAGCAATCAGCCCCAGCATTTT. This chain connects TRBV11-2 to TRBJ1-5; D is unresolved. The CDR3 extends over 14 amino acids. V was clipped by 3 bases and J by 0 bases, with 6 bases between them. Germline V lookup: CDR1 SGHAT, CDR2 FQNNGV.